A single T cell receptor beta chain is shown here with its context. What it recognizes is unknown. The record originates from a study of breast tumors, draining lymph nodes, adjacent tissues. TCRdb recomputed calls from the multiplex PCR reads with MiXCR, one row per CDR3 protein. Of about 35,000 distinct CDR3 sequences in the sample, just over 35% are singletons; the top ten hold approximately 11%. Study-level results: That most tumor T cells come from lymph nodes remained unproven. Tumor TCR diversity was below lymph nodes but above nontumor tissue.

This CDR3 region has 13 residues. Germline CDR1 and CDR2: MDHEN and SYDVKM. Unmatched junction bases numbered 7, after V lost 4 bases and J lost 8 bases. This TCR came from a female donor with breast cancer. Some clones in this sample may be carry-over from other donors' samples. The V gene is TRBV28, the J gene TRBJ1-2; 7 bases match TRBD1. The material sequenced was breast tumor tissue. The CDR3 here is CASSSGQPWGYTF. The CDR3 bases are TGTGCCAGCAGTTCGGGACAGCCATGGGGCTACACCTTC.